This T cell receptor (beta chain) emerged from a study of shared T cell receptors in the human thymus. This CDR3 has 15 residues. The V gene's germline CDR1 is GTSNPN and CDR2 SVGIG (reference sequence). Unmatched junction bases numbered 5, after V lost 1 base and J lost 4 bases. Profiled with immunoSEQ multiplex PCR; TCRdb holds only in-frame clones, not every one. This table has 640,000 or so clones, about 87% appearing once. The data also belong to a second study, concerning human thymus T cells.

The chain carries TRBV30 and TRBJ2-3; 10 nucleotides align to TRBD1. Sequenced: thymocytes. The receptor comes from a boy under two years old with a congenital heart defect. The CDR3 nucleotides read TGTGCCTGGAGTGCGACAGGGGGCAGGGCAGATACGCAGTATTTT. It codes for CAWSATGGRADTQYF.